These T cell receptor beta chains were read from a single sample in a study of blood T cell repertoires in COVID-19. Sequenced by immunoSEQ multiplex PCR; TCRdb stores in-frame clones only, minus some. Seen here are 200,000 to 250,000 clones, 70% to 85% observed once, and the top ten hold approximately 15%. Material: PBMCs or T cells enriched from blood (not recorded which). The receptors were gathered from a man aged 40-55 years who had recovered from COVID-19. Each CDR3 is given with its conserved first and last residue. Each record gives: clone size, V gene, D gene, J gene, CDR3 protein, CDR3 DNA. D genes are given only for firm matches. Clone size is stated in some rows and not others, as once, few, many or a class when expanded.

clone_size: once
v_call: TRBV6-5
d_call: TRBD1
j_call: TRBJ1-6
cdr3_aa: CASRQGEGYNSPLHF
cdr3_nt: TGTGCCAGTAGACAGGGGGAGGGCTATAATTCACCCCTCCACTTT

clone_size: NA
v_call: TRBV9
d_call: TRBD2
j_call: TRBJ2-5
cdr3_aa: CASSWASGAQETQYF
cdr3_nt: TGTGCCAGCAGCTGGGCTAGCGGGGCTCAAGAGACCCAGTACTTC

clone_size: NA
v_call: TRBV6-6
d_call: NA
j_call: TRBJ1-1
cdr3_aa: CASNDRGMGTEAFF
cdr3_nt: TGTGCCAGCAACGACCGGGGGATGGGCACTGAAGCTTTCTTT

clone_size: NA
v_call: TRBV7-6
d_call: NA
j_call: TRBJ2-7
cdr3_aa: CASSLGAAGAGYEQYF
cdr3_nt: TGTGCCAGCAGCTTAGGTGCCGCGGGGGCGGGGTATGAGCAGTACTTC

clone_size: few
v_call: TRBV28
d_call: TRBD2
j_call: TRBJ2-7
cdr3_aa: CASSTVAGLSNEQYF
cdr3_nt: TGTGCCAGCAGTACGGTAGCGGGACTAAGCAACGAGCAGTACTTC

clone_size: NA
v_call: TRBV25-1
d_call: TRBD1
j_call: TRBJ2-1
cdr3_aa: CASSERGGGYNEQFF
cdr3_nt: TGTGCCAGCAGTGAACGAGGGGGCGGCTACAATGAGCAGTTCTTC

clone_size: NA
v_call: TRBV13
d_call: NA
j_call: TRBJ2-6
cdr3_aa: CASSSQDRANVLTF
cdr3_nt: TGTGCCAGCAGCTCCCAAGACAGGGCCAACGTCCTGACTTTC

clone_size: NA
v_call: TRBV10-2
d_call: NA
j_call: TRBJ2-1
cdr3_aa: CATGTGSSSGYEQFF
cdr3_nt: TGCGCCACCGGTACAGGGTCCTCATCGGGGTATGAGCAGTTCTTC

clone_size: NA
v_call: TRBV5-1
d_call: NA
j_call: TRBJ2-5
cdr3_aa: CASSSGLETQYF
cdr3_nt: TGCGCCAGCAGCTCGGGGTTGGAGACCCAGTACTTC

clone_size: NA
v_call: TRBV20-1
d_call: TRBD1
j_call: TRBJ2-7
cdr3_aa: CSASRRDSPFYEQYF
cdr3_nt: TGCAGTGCTAGTCGCCGGGACAGCCCTTTCTACGAGCAGTACTTC

clone_size: NA
v_call: TRBV7-9
d_call: NA
j_call: TRBJ2-7
cdr3_aa: CASNEWSTGDYEQYF
cdr3_nt: TGTGCCAGCAACGAATGGTCGACAGGCGACTACGAGCAGTACTTC

clone_size: NA
v_call: TRBV19
d_call: TRBD2
j_call: TRBJ2-1
cdr3_aa: CASRGTSGSFYNEQFF
cdr3_nt: TGTGCCAGTAGGGGGACTAGCGGGAGCTTTTACAATGAGCAGTTCTTC

clone_size: NA
v_call: TRBV20-1
d_call: NA
j_call: TRBJ1-3
cdr3_aa: CSAYGENTIYF
cdr3_nt: TGCAGTGCTTACGGGGAAAACACCATATATTTT

clone_size: NA
v_call: TRBV28
d_call: NA
j_call: TRBJ2-2
cdr3_aa: CASRSGTLNTGELFF
cdr3_nt: TGTGCCAGCAGATCAGGGACACTAAACACCGGGGAGCTGTTTTTT

clone_size: NA
v_call: TRBV7-2
d_call: NA
j_call: TRBJ1-3
cdr3_aa: CASSLAGGRRGNTIYF
cdr3_nt: TGTGCCAGCAGCTTAGCGGGCGGACGGCGCGGGAACACCATATATTTT

clone_size: NA
v_call: TRBV18
d_call: NA
j_call: TRBJ2-7
cdr3_aa: CASSLSMPTEQYF
cdr3_nt: TGTGCCAGCTCACTATCTATGCCAACCGAGCAGTACTTC

clone_size: NA
v_call: TRBV3-1/TRBV3-2
d_call: TRBD2
j_call: TRBJ2-1
cdr3_aa: CASSQVLERGGYNEQFF
cdr3_nt: TGTGCCAGCAGCCAAGTACTAGAGCGGGGGGGTTACAATGAGCAGTTCTTC

clone_size: NA
v_call: TRBV7-2
d_call: TRBD2
j_call: TRBJ2-7
cdr3_aa: CASSSAAGGKYEQYF
cdr3_nt: TGTGCCAGCAGCTCAGCGGCGGGAGGGAAGTACGAGCAGTACTTC

clone_size: NA
v_call: TRBV7-8
d_call: NA
j_call: TRBJ1-1
cdr3_aa: CASSPSGVKAFF
cdr3_nt: TGTGCCAGCAGCCCCTCGGGAGTCAAAGCTTTCTTT

clone_size: NA
v_call: TRBV28
d_call: TRBD2
j_call: TRBJ2-5
cdr3_aa: CASIAGGEETQYF
cdr3_nt: TGTGCCAGCATAGCGGGGGGGGAAGAGACCCAGTACTTC

clone_size: NA
v_call: TRBV15
d_call: NA
j_call: TRBJ1-5
cdr3_aa: CATSREAFNQPQHF
cdr3_nt: TGTGCCACCAGCAGGGAGGCATTCAATCAGCCCCAGCATTTT

clone_size: NA
v_call: TRBV7-2
d_call: TRBD1
j_call: TRBJ2-1
cdr3_aa: CASSPKTGRFSEQFF
cdr3_nt: TGTGCCAGCAGCCCCAAGACAGGGCGCTTTAGTGAGCAGTTCTTC

clone_size: NA
v_call: TRBV7-8
d_call: NA
j_call: TRBJ1-5
cdr3_aa: CASSLYRGSGNQPQHF
cdr3_nt: TGTGCCAGCAGCTTATACCGGGGATCTGGGAATCAGCCCCAGCATTTT

clone_size: once
v_call: TRBV7-9
d_call: NA
j_call: TRBJ1-2
cdr3_aa: CASSLATRGANYGYTF
cdr3_nt: TGTGCCAGCAGCTTAGCGACCCGGGGGGCTAACTATGGCTACACCTTC

clone_size: NA
v_call: TRBV19
d_call: TRBD2
j_call: TRBJ2-1
cdr3_aa: CASSNLAGVNYNEQFF
cdr3_nt: TGTGCCAGTAGCAATCTAGCGGGAGTCAATTACAATGAGCAGTTCTTC

clone_size: NA
v_call: TRBV7-2
d_call: TRBD1
j_call: TRBJ1-6
cdr3_aa: CASSFRGPDSPLHF
cdr3_nt: TGTGCCAGCAGCTTCAGGGGGCCGGATTCACCCCTCCACTTT

clone_size: NA
v_call: TRBV30
d_call: TRBD2
j_call: TRBJ2-1
cdr3_aa: CAWNPLAGGPSAYNEQFF
cdr3_nt: TGTGCCTGGAACCCTCTAGCGGGAGGGCCGTCAGCCTACAATGAGCAGTTCTTC

clone_size: NA
v_call: TRBV28
d_call: TRBD2
j_call: TRBJ2-7
cdr3_aa: CATEGVGAGGDYSYEQYF
cdr3_nt: TGTGCCACAGAGGGAGTCGGAGCGGGAGGGGATTATTCCTACGAGCAGTACTTC

clone_size: NA
v_call: TRBV30
d_call: NA
j_call: TRBJ1-2
cdr3_aa: CAWRSRGDYGYTF
cdr3_nt: TGTGCCTGGAGATCGAGAGGAGACTATGGCTACACCTTC

clone_size: NA
v_call: TRBV28
d_call: TRBD1
j_call: TRBJ1-2
cdr3_aa: CASSRQGARNYGYTF
cdr3_nt: TGTGCCAGCAGCCGACAGGGGGCGAGAAACTATGGCTACACCTTC

clone_size: once
v_call: TRBV19
d_call: NA
j_call: TRBJ2-3
cdr3_aa: CASSLLTGTDTQYF
cdr3_nt: TGTGCCAGTAGCCTCTTAACAGGGACAGATACGCAGTATTTT

clone_size: NA
v_call: TRBV4-3
d_call: NA
j_call: TRBJ2-2
cdr3_aa: CASSQKPGGMNTGELFF
cdr3_nt: TGCGCCAGCAGCCAGAAACCAGGGGGGATGAACACCGGGGAGCTGTTTTTT

clone_size: NA
v_call: TRBV19
d_call: TRBD1
j_call: TRBJ1-1
cdr3_aa: CATRSRTGGGTEAFF
cdr3_nt: TGTGCCACCCGTAGCCGGACAGGGGGAGGCACTGAAGCTTTCTTT

clone_size: NA
v_call: TRBV2
d_call: NA
j_call: TRBJ2-1
cdr3_aa: CASSVPSAYNEQFF
cdr3_nt: TGTGCCAGCAGTGTACCTAGCGCGTACAATGAGCAGTTCTTC

clone_size: NA
v_call: TRBV5-4
d_call: NA
j_call: TRBJ2-1
cdr3_aa: CASSLRGGTGYNEQFF
cdr3_nt: TGTGCCAGCAGCCTGAGGGGGGGGACGGGCTACAATGAGCAGTTCTTC

clone_size: NA
v_call: TRBV24-1
d_call: TRBD1
j_call: TRBJ1-2
cdr3_aa: CATSVTKAVTLWGQRANYGYTF
cdr3_nt: TGTGCCACCAGTGTAACCAAAGCTGTAACATTGTGGGGACAGAGGGCTAACTATGGCTACACCTTC

clone_size: NA
v_call: TRBV7-8
d_call: TRBD2
j_call: TRBJ2-3
cdr3_aa: CASSPRDYTDTQYF
cdr3_nt: TGTGCCAGCAGCCCGCGGGACTACACAGATACGCAGTATTTT

clone_size: NA
v_call: TRBV6-5
d_call: NA
j_call: TRBJ2-6
cdr3_aa: CASIPATGANVLTF
cdr3_nt: TGTGCCAGCATCCCCGCTACTGGGGCCAACGTCCTGACTTTC

clone_size: NA
v_call: TRBV5-1
d_call: TRBD2
j_call: TRBJ2-1
cdr3_aa: CASSLRAGSYNEQFF
cdr3_nt: TGCGCCAGCAGCCTGAGAGCGGGGTCCTACAATGAGCAGTTCTTC

clone_size: NA
v_call: TRBV3-1/TRBV3-2
d_call: TRBD2
j_call: TRBJ2-7
cdr3_aa: CASSQGSGSRVYEQYF
cdr3_nt: TGTGCCAGCAGCCAAGGTAGCGGGAGCAGGGTCTACGAGCAGTACTTC

clone_size: NA
v_call: TRBV24-1
d_call: NA
j_call: TRBJ2-7
cdr3_aa: CARLSGMPYEQYF
cdr3_nt: TGTGCCAGATTGTCCGGGATGCCCTACGAGCAGTACTTC

clone_size: NA
v_call: TRBV5-1
d_call: NA
j_call: TRBJ2-1
cdr3_aa: CASSLEGVSSYNEQFF
cdr3_nt: TGCGCCAGCAGCTTGGAAGGGGTAAGCTCCTACAATGAGCAGTTCTTC

clone_size: NA
v_call: TRBV27
d_call: TRBD2
j_call: TRBJ2-1
cdr3_aa: CASTLAGAGNEQFF
cdr3_nt: TGTGCCAGCACCTTAGCGGGAGCGGGGAATGAGCAGTTCTTC

clone_size: once
v_call: TRBV7-9
d_call: TRBD1
j_call: TRBJ2-7
cdr3_aa: CASSERGTGAYEQYF
cdr3_nt: TGTGCCAGCAGCGAGAGAGGGACAGGGGCCTACGAGCAGTACTTC

clone_size: NA
v_call: TRBV4-3
d_call: NA
j_call: TRBJ1-2
cdr3_aa: CASSQGAGRGEIYGYTF
cdr3_nt: TGCGCCAGCAGCCAAGGGGCCGGGCGGGGGGAGATTTACGGCTACACCTTC

clone_size: few
v_call: TRBV7-6
d_call: TRBD2
j_call: TRBJ2-1
cdr3_aa: CASSGGTSGEGYNEQFF
cdr3_nt: TGTGCCAGCAGCGGGGGGACTAGCGGGGAGGGTTACAATGAGCAGTTCTTC

clone_size: NA
v_call: TRBV6-5
d_call: NA
j_call: TRBJ1-1
cdr3_aa: CASSYSKRGPGTAFF
cdr3_nt: TGTGCCAGCAGTTACTCGAAAAGGGGCCCTGGCACGGCTTTCTTT

clone_size: NA
v_call: TRBV19
d_call: NA
j_call: TRBJ1-1
cdr3_aa: CASNREGDTEAFF
cdr3_nt: TGTGCCAGTAACCGGGAGGGGGACACTGAAGCTTTCTTT

clone_size: NA
v_call: TRBV10-3
d_call: TRBD1
j_call: TRBJ2-4
cdr3_aa: CAISYTRTGIEAKNIQYF
cdr3_nt: TGTGCCATCAGCTATACCCGGACAGGGATCGAGGCCAAAAACATTCAGTACTTC

clone_size: few
v_call: TRBV4-1
d_call: NA
j_call: TRBJ1-1
cdr3_aa: CASSHPRGYGEAFF
cdr3_nt: TGCGCCAGCAGCCACCCTAGGGGGTATGGTGAAGCTTTCTTT

clone_size: NA
v_call: TRBV5-4
d_call: NA
j_call: TRBJ2-7
cdr3_aa: CASSPRGRGLYEQYF
cdr3_nt: TGTGCCAGCAGCCCCCGGGGCCGGGGGTTGTACGAGCAGTACTTC

clone_size: NA
v_call: TRBV28
d_call: TRBD1
j_call: TRBJ2-3
cdr3_aa: CASSPRQAGGMADTQYF
cdr3_nt: TGTGCCAGCAGTCCCCGTCAGGCAGGGGGCATGGCAGATACGCAGTATTTT

clone_size: NA
v_call: TRBV28
d_call: TRBD2
j_call: TRBJ2-7
cdr3_aa: CASSLAGAISSYEQYF
cdr3_nt: TGTGCCAGCAGTCTAGCGGGGGCGATAAGCTCCTACGAGCAGTACTTC

clone_size: few
v_call: TRBV10-3
d_call: TRBD2
j_call: TRBJ2-7
cdr3_aa: CAIRPGLAGVNEQYF
cdr3_nt: TGTGCCATCAGGCCAGGACTAGCGGGGGTGAACGAGCAGTACTTC